These 25 T cell receptor beta chains came from one sample sequenced in a study of tumor-infiltrating lymphocytes in localized non-small cell lung cancer. The repertoire was sequenced with immunoSEQ multiplex PCR; TCRdb's copy has only in-frame clones and lacks some. The sample carries about 21,000 clones, approximately 80% recorded once. Sequenced sample: lung tumor tissue. The receptor source for this set is a human donor with non-small cell lung cancer.

The chain combines TRBV9 with TRBJ1-2, with a tentative D call TRBD1 (5 bases). The CDR3 has 15 residues. Germline CDR1 and CDR2: SGDLS and YYNGEE. Between the trimmed V and J ends, which lost 0 bases and 5 bases, there was a span of 14 bases. The chain's CDR3 is CASSVEVAGLYGYTF. DNA for the CDR3: TGTGCCAGCAGCGTAGAGGTAGCGGGGCTATATGGCTACACCTTC.

This rearrangement joins TRBV4-2 to TRBJ2-7; TRBD2 matches 9 bases. The CDR3 is 16 amino acids. The trim removed 4 bases at V and 0 bases at J, leaving 7 bases unmatched. Germline loops: CDR1 LGHNA, CDR2 YNFKEQ. The CDR3 DNA reads as TGTGCCAGCAGCCGCCAGTCTAGCGGGGACTCCTACGAGCAGTACTTC. Translation: CASSRQSSGDSYEQYF.

The chain joins TRBV27 to TRBJ1-5; 7 nucleotides match TRBD1. Germline V lookup: CDR1 MNHEY, CDR2 SMNVEV (reference sequence). With V trimmed by 0 bases and J by 12 bases, 5 bases remained unmatched. The CDR3 runs to 13 residues. Written as DNA, the CDR3 is TGTGCCAGCAGTTTATCGAATACAGGGGTCCAGCATTTT. Translating gives CASSLSNTGVQHF.

This chain links TRBV11-3 with TRBJ2-1; TRBD1 matches 10 bases. CDR1 is SGHNT and CDR2 is YENEEA in the germline V gene. The CDR3 loop spans 14 amino acids. V lost 5 bases, J lost 9 bases, and 7 bases stayed unmatched. The CDR3 nucleotides read TGTGCCAGCAGCCCCGGACAGGGGGTGGGTGAGCAGTTCTTC. Its translation is CASSPGQGVGEQFF.

This clone showed up just a few times. The CDR3 loop reads CATHRGSSYNEQFF. The CDR3 DNA is TGTGCCACCCACAGGGGTAGCTCCTACAATGAGCAGTTCTTC. The V call is TRBV27, the J call TRBJ2-1; 7 bases map to TRBD1. The length of the CDR3 is 14 residues. Per the germline V gene, CDR1 is MNHEY and CDR2 is SMNVEV (reference sequence). The junction had 6 bases not matched to a gene; V was cut back by 10 bases and J by 0 bases.

The chain employs TRBV9 and TRBJ1-3; D not resolved. Germline V CDR1 and CDR2: SGDLS, YYNGEE. This CDR3 has 15 residues. V was clipped by 3 bases and J by 0 bases, with 10 bases between them. The CDR3 spells CASSDRGSSGNTIYF. In DNA form, the CDR3 reads TGTGCCAGCAGCGATCGAGGGAGCTCTGGAAACACCATATATTTT.

The V and J genes are TRBV7-3 and TRBJ2-1; D gene unclear. The CDR3 has 12 amino acids. V was clipped by 5 bases and J by 9 bases, with 11 bases between them. Germline V gene data show CDR1 as SGHTA and CDR2 as FQGTGA. In DNA form, the CDR3 reads TGTGCCAGCAGCCTCCCCCCAGGTGAGCAGTTCTTC. This sequence encodes CASSLPPGEQFF. Using reference TRBV7-3 and TRBJ2-1 for the parts outside the CDR3, the full variable domain is GAGVSQTPSNKVTEKGKYVELRCDPISGHTALYWYRQSLGQGPEFLIYFQGTGAADDSGLPNDRFFAVRPEGSVSTLKIQRTERGDSAVYLCASSLPPGEQFFGPGTRLTVL.

This clone was found once. The V gene is TRBV5-1, the J gene TRBJ2-3; D perhaps matches TRBD2 (6 bases). This CDR3 is built from 15 residues. The V end lost 2 bases, the J end lost 5 bases, and 15 bases lay between the germline ends. The V gene's germline CDR1 is SGHRS and CDR2 YFSETQ. The CDR3 region is CASSLAGPNGDTQYF. DNA for the CDR3: TGCGCCAGCAGCTTAGCGGGCCCGAATGGAGATACGCAGTATTTT.

This chain joins TRBV7-9 and TRBJ1-2, with D possibly being TRBD1 (5 bases). V was cut by 4 bases and J by 4 bases, with 13 bases left in between. Germline V lookup: CDR1 SEHNR, CDR2 FQNEAQ (reference sequence). CDR3 length: 14 amino acids. The DNA of the CDR3 is TGTGCCAGCAGCTCAGCGGGGGAAGGCTATGGCTACACCTTC. Protein sequence: CASSSAGEGYGYTF.

This clone was picked up one time. The chain links TRBV4-3 to TRBJ2-1; D gene ambiguous. Germline CDR1 LGHNA, CDR2 YSLEER. The CDR3 runs to 13 residues. V lost 0 bases to trimming and J lost 10 bases, with 10 bases between them. The CDR3 is CASSQERLREQFF. The CDR3, as DNA: TGCGCCAGCAGCCAAGAAAGATTGAGGGAGCAGTTCTTC.

V is TRBV7-9 and J is TRBJ1-5; TRBD1 matches at 7 bases. This CDR3 spans 14 amino acids. CDR1 SEHNR and CDR2 FQNEAQ come from the germline V gene (reference sequence). With V trimmed by 5 bases and J by 1 base, 2 bases remained unmatched. In DNA form, the CDR3 reads TGTGCCAGCAGCCACAGGGGAAGCAATCAGCCCCAGCATTTT. It is translated as CASSHRGSNQPQHF.

The chain recombines TRBV30 with TRBJ1-5, with D unresolved. The CDR3 is made up of 13 amino acids. V was shortened by 2 bases and J by 0 bases, with 5 bases between the two germline ends. CDR1 and CDR2 (germline): GTSNPN, SVGIG (reference sequence). CDR3: CAWSSDSNQPQHF. DNA for the CDR3: TGTGCCTGGAGTAGTGATAGCAATCAGCCCCAGCATTTT.

The genes are TRBV10-3 and TRBJ2-7; 10 bases agree with TRBD1. The V and J ends lost 6 bases and 0 bases, in that order; junction bases with no gene match: 2. CDR3 length: 14 residues. Looked up from germline, CDR1 is ENHRY and CDR2 is SYGVKD. The CDR3 spells CAIRGTGDSYEQYF. In DNA, the CDR3 is TGTGCCATCAGAGGGACAGGGGACTCCTACGAGCAGTACTTC.

The chain joins TRBV9 to TRBJ1-1; tentatively, D is TRBD1 (5 bases). This CDR3 contains 14 residues. Germline lookup yields CDR1 SGDLS and CDR2 YYNGEE. V was clipped by 0 bases and J by 5 bases, with 11 bases between them. The CDR3, as DNA: TGTGCCAGCAGCGTAGGGGAGGGGAGGACTGAAGCTTTCTTT. Its protein product is CASSVGEGRTEAFF.

The chain links TRBV29-1 to TRBJ2-7; D remains ambiguous. This CDR3 has 11 residues. Germline loops: CDR1 SQVTM, CDR2 ANQGSEA. V shed 1 base and J shed 3 bases, with 4 bases lying between them. CDR3 region: CSVEGGYEQYF. The CDR3 nucleotides are TGCAGCGTTGAAGGGGGCTACGAGCAGTACTTC.

The chain has TRBV5-1 and TRBJ2-3; D is unresolved. Germline V gene sequence: CDR1 SGHRS, CDR2 YFSETQ. With 0 bases removed from V and 4 bases from J, the gap between germline ends came to 15 bases. The CDR3 length is 16 residues. CDR3 nucleotide sequence: TGCGCCAGCAGCTTGGGCCTAAACCAAGAATCAGATACGCAGTATTTT. This sequence encodes CASSLGLNQESDTQYF.

This chain uses TRBV28 with TRBJ2-7; perhaps TRBD2 as D (6 bases). The CDR3 sequence is 16 residues long. V lost 6 bases, J lost 6 bases, and 24 bases lay in between. The germline V gene has CDR1 MDHEN and CDR2 SYDVKM. The DNA for the CDR3 is TGTGCCAGCAGGGGGGGTGGGTTCTCTACCTTCGGCGAGCAGTACTTC. This codes for CASRGGGFSTFGEQYF.

As DNA, the CDR3 is TGTGCCAGCTCACCGGGACTCGGAAATGCGGAGCAGTTCTTC. Translated, it gives CASSPGLGNAEQFF. The chain is built from TRBV18 and TRBJ2-1; perhaps TRBD2 as D (6 bases). The CDR3 has 14 amino acids. With 3 bases removed from V and 10 bases from J, the gap between germline ends came to 16 bases. CDR1 is KGHSH and CDR2 is LQKENI in the germline V gene.

The chain is built from TRBV7-2 and TRBJ2-7, with TRBD2 identical over 11 bases. The CDR3 is 15 residues long. The junction had 6 bases not matched to a gene; V was cut back by 4 bases and J by 4 bases. In germline, CDR1 is SGHTA, CDR2 FQGNSA. In DNA, the CDR3 is TGTGCCAGCAGCTCTTCGCCTAGCGGGAGGTACGAGCAGTACTTC. This translates into CASSSSPSGRYEQYF.

This clone was seen just once. This chain links TRBV6-1 with TRBJ2-1, with TRBD2 matching 8 bases. Germline V gene data show CDR1 as MNHNS and CDR2 as SASEGT. The ends lost 4 bases at V and 6 bases at J; junction bases unmatched: 17. The CDR3 length is 18 residues. This CDR3 reads CASSVSRYGSGSSNEQFF. Here the CDR3 DNA reads TGTGCCAGCAGTGTTAGTCGGTATGGAAGCGGGAGTAGCAATGAGCAGTTCTTC.

This chain joins TRBV5-1 and TRBJ1-2; no definite D call. The CDR3 runs to 14 residues. Trimming pared 5 bases from V and 8 bases from J, leaving 19 bases between. Looked up from germline, CDR1 is SGHRS and CDR2 is YFSETQ. The CDR3 loop reads CASSSTGELGGYTF. The CDR3 coding sequence is TGCGCCAGCAGTTCCACCGGGGAACTAGGGGGCTACACCTTC.

The rearrangement links TRBV6-5 to TRBJ2-2, with D unresolved. The CDR3 covers 15 residues. CDR1 and CDR2 from the germline V gene are MNHEY and SVGAGI. V gave up 2 bases and J gave up 1 base, with 8 bases separating them. CDR3 bases: TGTGCCAGCAGTTACATGGCGGAGAACACCGGGGAGCTGTTTTTT. Translating gives CASSYMAENTGELFF.

The chain's CDR3 is CASSSAGTKNIQYF. CDR3 bases: TGTGCCAGCAGTTCCGCAGGGACCAAAAACATTCAGTACTTC. J is TRBJ2-4 and V is TRBV7-8; the D gene is possibly TRBD1 (5 bases). The germline gives CDR1 SGHVS, CDR2 FQNEAQ. The CDR3 has 14 amino acids. Trimming left V 6 bases short and J 2 bases short, with 11 bases between.

The rearrangement uses TRBV2 and TRBJ1-5; D ambiguous. The CDR3 totals 13 residues. Deletions cut 10 bases from V and 1 base from J, with 11 bases between. Looked up from germline, CDR1 is SNHLY and CDR2 is FYNNEI. For the CDR3, the DNA is TGTGCCACCGGACGGAAAAGCAATCAGCCCCAGCATTTT. Translating gives CATGRKSNQPQHF.

The chain employs TRBV10-1 and TRBJ2-5, with 9 nucleotides matching TRBD1. Germline V gene sequence: CDR1 WNHNN, CDR2 SYGVQD (reference sequence). There are 15 residues in the CDR3. V was pared by 4 bases and J by 4 bases, with 7 bases of the junction left unmatched. CDR3: CASSVSTGGPETQYF. DNA of the CDR3: TGCGCCAGCAGTGTGTCGACAGGGGGACCAGAGACCCAGTACTTC.